The entry below describes one T cell receptor (beta chain). The sample originates from a study of blood T cells in healthy people across ages. The sample providers were healthy Caucasian people from Russia, aged roughly 6 to 95. Alongside a J-beta primer mix, a sample-barcoded 5' primer served in a second PCR lasting 7 to 11 cycles. TCRdb ran MiXCR on the 5' RACE reads and lists one entry per CDR3 protein. This sample has about 1.1 million distinct CDR3 sequences, with around two fifths found just once. Looked up from germline, CDR1 is MGHRA and CDR2 is YSYEKL. The germline V and J ends were trimmed by 0 bases and 7 bases, with 13 bases remaining between them. This CDR3 has 15 residues.

The chain uses TRBV4-1 and TRBJ2-1; no reliable D call. This receptor was obtained from a man between 18 and 35 years old in good health. Sequenced material: blood. The CDR3 bases are TGCGCCAGCAGCCAAGAGTTGGCCAGCCTAAATGAGCAGTTCTTC. It codes for CASSQELASLNEQFF.